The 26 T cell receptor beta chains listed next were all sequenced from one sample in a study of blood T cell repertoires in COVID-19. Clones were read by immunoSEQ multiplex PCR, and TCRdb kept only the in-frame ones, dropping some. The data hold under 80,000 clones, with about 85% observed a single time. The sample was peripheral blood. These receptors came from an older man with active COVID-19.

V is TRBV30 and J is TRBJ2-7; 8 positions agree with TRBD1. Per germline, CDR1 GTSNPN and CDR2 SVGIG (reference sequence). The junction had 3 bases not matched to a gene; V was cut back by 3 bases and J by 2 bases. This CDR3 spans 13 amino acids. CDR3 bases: TGTGCCTGGAGAGGGACAGGCCCCTACGAGCAGTACTTC. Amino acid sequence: CAWRGTGPYEQYF.

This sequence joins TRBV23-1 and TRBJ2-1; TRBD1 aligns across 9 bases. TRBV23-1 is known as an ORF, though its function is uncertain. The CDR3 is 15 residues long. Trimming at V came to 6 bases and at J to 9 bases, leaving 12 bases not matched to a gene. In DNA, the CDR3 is TGCGCCAGCAGACCAACAGGGGGCACCTGGGGTGAGCAGTTCTTC. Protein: CASRPTGGTWGEQFF.

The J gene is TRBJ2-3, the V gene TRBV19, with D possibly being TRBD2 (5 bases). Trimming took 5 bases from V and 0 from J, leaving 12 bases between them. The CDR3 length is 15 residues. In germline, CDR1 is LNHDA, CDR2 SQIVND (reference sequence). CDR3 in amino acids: CASSFLRASTDTQYF. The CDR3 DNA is TGTGCCAGTAGTTTTCTGCGGGCGAGCACAGATACGCAGTATTTT.

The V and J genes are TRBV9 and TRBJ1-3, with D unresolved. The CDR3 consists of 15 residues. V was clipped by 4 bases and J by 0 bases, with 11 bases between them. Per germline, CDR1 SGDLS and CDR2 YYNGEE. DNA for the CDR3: TGTGCCAGCAGCCCCCGACGGAGCTCTGGAAACACCATATATTTT. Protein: CASSPRRSSGNTIYF.

The CDR3 DNA reads TGTGCCAGCAGTTACGGGACAGTACGAACAGATACGCAGTATTTT. This codes for CASSYGTVRTDTQYF. The chain combines TRBV6-6 with TRBJ2-3; 7 nucleotides line up with TRBD1. The germline V gene encodes CDR1 MNHNY and CDR2 SVGAGI (reference sequence). V was clipped by 2 bases and J by 3 bases; unmatched bases: 5. This CDR3 is 15 amino acids long.

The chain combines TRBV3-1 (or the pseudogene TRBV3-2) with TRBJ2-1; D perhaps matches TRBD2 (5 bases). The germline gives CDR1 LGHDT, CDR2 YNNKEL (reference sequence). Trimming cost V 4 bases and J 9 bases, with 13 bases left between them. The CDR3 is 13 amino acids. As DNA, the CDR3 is TGTGCCAGCAGCCCCCGGCCCCGGGGTGAGCAGTTCTTC. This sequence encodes CASSPRPRGEQFF.

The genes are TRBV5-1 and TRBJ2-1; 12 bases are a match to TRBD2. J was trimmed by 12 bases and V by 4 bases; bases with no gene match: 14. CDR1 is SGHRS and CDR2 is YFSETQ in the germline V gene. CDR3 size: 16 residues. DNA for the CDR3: TGCGCCAGCAGCCCTCGGACTAGCGGGACCCTTGGGCGGCAGTTCTTC. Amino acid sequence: CASSPRTSGTLGRQFF.

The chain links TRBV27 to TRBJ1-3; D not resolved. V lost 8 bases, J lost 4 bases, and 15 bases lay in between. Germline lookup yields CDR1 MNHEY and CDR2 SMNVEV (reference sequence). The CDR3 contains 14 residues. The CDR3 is CASRKAGGGNTIYF. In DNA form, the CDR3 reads TGTGCCAGCCGAAAGGCAGGTGGGGGAAACACCATATATTTT.

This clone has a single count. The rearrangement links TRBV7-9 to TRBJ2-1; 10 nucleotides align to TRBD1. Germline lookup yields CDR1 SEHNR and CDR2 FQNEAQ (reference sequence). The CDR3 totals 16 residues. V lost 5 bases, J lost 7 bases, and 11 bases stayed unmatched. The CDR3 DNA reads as TGTGCCAGCAGCCCGAGTCCGGGACAGGGGTGGAATGAGCAGTTCTTC. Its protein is CASSPSPGQGWNEQFF.

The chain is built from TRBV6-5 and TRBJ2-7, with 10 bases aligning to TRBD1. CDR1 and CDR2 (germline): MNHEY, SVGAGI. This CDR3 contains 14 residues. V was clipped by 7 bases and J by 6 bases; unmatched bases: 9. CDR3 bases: TGTGCCAGCACCCAGACAGGGGGCTCCGGCGAGCAGTACTTC. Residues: CASTQTGGSGEQYF.

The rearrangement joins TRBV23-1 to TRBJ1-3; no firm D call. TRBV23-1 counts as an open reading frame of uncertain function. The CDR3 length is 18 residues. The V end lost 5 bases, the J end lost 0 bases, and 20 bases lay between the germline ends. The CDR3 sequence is CASSIRAPARTSGNTIYF. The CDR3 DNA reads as TGCGCCAGCAGTATTCGCGCACCCGCTCGTACCTCTGGAAACACCATATATTTT.

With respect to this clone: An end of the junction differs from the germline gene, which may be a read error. In DNA, the CDR3 is TGTGCCAGTAGTATAGGTTGGGACACCGAAGCTTTCTTT. This gives the protein CASSIGWDTEAFF. V is TRBV19 and J is TRBJ1-1; tentative D call: TRBD1 (6 bases). The germline V gene encodes CDR1 LNHDA and CDR2 SQIVND (reference sequence). CDR3 length: 13 amino acids.

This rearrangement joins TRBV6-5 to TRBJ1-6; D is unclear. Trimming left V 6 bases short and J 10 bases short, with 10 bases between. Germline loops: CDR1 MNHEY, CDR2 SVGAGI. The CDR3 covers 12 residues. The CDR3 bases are TGTGCCAGCAGCCCCTCGGGGTCACCCCTCCACTTT. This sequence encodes CASSPSGSPLHF.

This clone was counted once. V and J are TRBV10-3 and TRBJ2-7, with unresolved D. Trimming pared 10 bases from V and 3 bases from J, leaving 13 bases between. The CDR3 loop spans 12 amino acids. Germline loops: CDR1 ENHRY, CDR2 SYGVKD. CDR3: CATAYRLYEQYF. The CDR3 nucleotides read TGTGCCACCGCGTACCGCCTCTACGAGCAGTACTTC.

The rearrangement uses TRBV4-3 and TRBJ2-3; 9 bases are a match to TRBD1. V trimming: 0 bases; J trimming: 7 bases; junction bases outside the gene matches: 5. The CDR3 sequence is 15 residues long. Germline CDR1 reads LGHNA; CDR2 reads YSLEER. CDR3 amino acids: CASSQDRDRVYTQYF. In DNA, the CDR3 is TGCGCCAGCAGCCAAGATCGGGACAGGGTGTATACGCAGTATTTT.

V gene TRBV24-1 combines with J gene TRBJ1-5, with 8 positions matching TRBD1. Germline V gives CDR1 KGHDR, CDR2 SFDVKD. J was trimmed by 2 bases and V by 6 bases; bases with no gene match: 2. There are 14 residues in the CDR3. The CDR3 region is CATSPGQGNQPQHF. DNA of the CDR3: TGTGCCACCAGTCCGGGACAGGGCAATCAGCCCCAGCATTTT.

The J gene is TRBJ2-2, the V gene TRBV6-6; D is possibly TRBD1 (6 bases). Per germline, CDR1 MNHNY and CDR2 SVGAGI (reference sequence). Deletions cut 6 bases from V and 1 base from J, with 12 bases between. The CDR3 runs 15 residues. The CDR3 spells CASRGAVGNTGELFF. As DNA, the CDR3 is TGTGCCAGCAGGGGGGCGGTCGGGAACACCGGGGAGCTGTTTTTT.

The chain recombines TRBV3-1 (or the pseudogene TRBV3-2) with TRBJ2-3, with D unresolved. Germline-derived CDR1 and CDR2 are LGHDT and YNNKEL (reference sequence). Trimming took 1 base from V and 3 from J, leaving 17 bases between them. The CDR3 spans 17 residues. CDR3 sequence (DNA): TGTGCCAGCAGCCAAGGGTTTCGGAATACGAGGACAGATACGCAGTATTTT. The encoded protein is CASSQGFRNTRTDTQYF.

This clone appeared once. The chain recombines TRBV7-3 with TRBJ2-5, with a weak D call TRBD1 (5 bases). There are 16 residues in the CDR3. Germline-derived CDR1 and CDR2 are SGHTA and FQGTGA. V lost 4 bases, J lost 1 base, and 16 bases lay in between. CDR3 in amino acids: CASSSHRQSGQETQYF. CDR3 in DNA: TGTGCCAGCAGCTCCCACCGACAGTCGGGCCAAGAGACCCAGTACTTC.

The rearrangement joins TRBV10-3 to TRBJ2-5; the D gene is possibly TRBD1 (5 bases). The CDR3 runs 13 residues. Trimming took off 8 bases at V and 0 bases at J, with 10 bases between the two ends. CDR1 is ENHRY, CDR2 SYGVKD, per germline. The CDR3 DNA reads TGTGCCATCGGGGCAGGAGACCAAGAGACCCAGTACTTC. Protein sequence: CAIGAGDQETQYF.

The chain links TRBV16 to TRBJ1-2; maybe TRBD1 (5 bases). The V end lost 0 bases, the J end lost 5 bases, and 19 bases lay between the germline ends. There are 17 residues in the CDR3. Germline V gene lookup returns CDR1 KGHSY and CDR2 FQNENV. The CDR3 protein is CASSQSVWQGGGYGYTF. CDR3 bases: TGTGCCAGCAGCCAATCGGTCTGGCAGGGAGGTGGATATGGCTACACCTTC.

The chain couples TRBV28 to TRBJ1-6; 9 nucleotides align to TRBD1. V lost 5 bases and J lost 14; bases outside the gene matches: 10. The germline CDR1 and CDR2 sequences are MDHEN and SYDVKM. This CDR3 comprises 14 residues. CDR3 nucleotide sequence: TGTGCCAGCAGTCTACAAACGGACAGGGGCACCCTCCACTTT. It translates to CASSLQTDRGTLHF.

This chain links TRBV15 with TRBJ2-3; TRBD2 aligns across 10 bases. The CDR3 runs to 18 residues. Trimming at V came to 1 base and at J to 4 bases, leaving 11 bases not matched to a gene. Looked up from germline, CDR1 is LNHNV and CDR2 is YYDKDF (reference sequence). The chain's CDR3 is CATSRGGASGSWADTQYF. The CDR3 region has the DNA TGTGCCACCAGCAGAGGAGGGGCTAGCGGGAGTTGGGCAGATACGCAGTATTTT.

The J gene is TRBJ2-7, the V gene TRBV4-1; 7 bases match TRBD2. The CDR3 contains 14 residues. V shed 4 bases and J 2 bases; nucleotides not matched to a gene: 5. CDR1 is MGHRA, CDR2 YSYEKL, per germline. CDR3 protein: CASSPGEGAYEQYF. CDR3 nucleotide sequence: TGCGCCAGCAGCCCCGGGGAGGGCGCCTACGAGCAGTACTTC.

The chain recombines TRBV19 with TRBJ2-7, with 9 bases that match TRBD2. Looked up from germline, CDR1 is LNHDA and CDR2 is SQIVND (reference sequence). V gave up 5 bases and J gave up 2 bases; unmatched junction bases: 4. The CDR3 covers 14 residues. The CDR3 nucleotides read TGTGCCAGTAGTTCCCGCGGGAGGGCCTACGAGCAGTACTTC. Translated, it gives CASSSRGRAYEQYF. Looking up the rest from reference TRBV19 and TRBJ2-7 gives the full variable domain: DGGITQSPKYLFRKEGQNVTLSCEQNLNHDAMYWYRQDPGQGLRLIYYSQIVNDFQKGDIAEGYSVSREKKESFPLTVTSAQKNPTAFYLCASSSRGRAYEQYFGPGTRLTVT.

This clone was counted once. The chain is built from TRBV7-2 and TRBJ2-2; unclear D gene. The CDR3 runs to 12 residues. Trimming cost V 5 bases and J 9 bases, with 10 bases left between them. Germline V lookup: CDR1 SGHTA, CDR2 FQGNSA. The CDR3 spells CASSPLGRELFF. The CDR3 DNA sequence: TGTGCCAGCAGCCCCCTAGGTCGGGAGCTGTTTTTT.